The clone carrying this T cell receptor beta chain was observed a few times. TCRdb reprocessed the PCR reads via MiXCR and lists one record per CDR3 protein. This sample carries tens of thousands of distinct CDR3 sequences, approximately 51% of them seen once, and the ten largest clones take approximately 14%. This entry comes from a study of CDR3 diversity in severe acne. The CDR3 has 14 residues. Germline-derived CDR1 and CDR2 are SGHDT and YYEEEE. V lost 3 bases and J 8 bases, leaving 17 bases between the germline ends. The source of this sequence is a male donor in good health, without acne. The V gene is TRBV5-6, the J gene TRBJ1-2, with D uncertain. Sequences were obtained from blood. The CDR3: CASSSRTGAIGYTF. For the CDR3, the DNA is TGTGCCAGCAGCTCAAGGACGGGAGCTATCGGCTACACCTTC.